The next 2 T cell receptor beta chains were all read from a single sample in a study of radiation and T cells in renal cell carcinoma. Time point meaning: blood 4 weeks post-SBRT, at nephrectomy. The treatment was: 15 Gy SBRT to primary tumor, nephrectomy 4 weeks later. The data were produced by immunoSEQ multiplex PCR, yet TCRdb's version contains in-frame clones alone and is incomplete. The table shows around 170,000 clones, with 88% occurring only once. This sample comprised blood, obtained from a patient whose treatment included radiotherapy and nephrectomy. All receptors derive from a woman aged 50 to 65 with renal cell carcinoma.

This chain links TRBV2 with TRBJ2-5; TRBD2 matches 13 bases. In germline, CDR1 is SNHLY, CDR2 FYNNEI. V gave up 5 bases and J gave up 4 bases; unmatched junction bases: 4. The CDR3 is 15 amino acids. CDR3 protein: CASSTSGGAGETQYF. The DNA for the CDR3 is TGTGCCAGCAGTACTAGCGGGGGGGCCGGAGAGACCCAGTACTTC.

The chain employs TRBV30 and TRBJ1-2; TRBD1 matches 10 bases. The CDR3 is 15 amino acids. V shed 4 bases and J 2 bases; nucleotides not matched to a gene: 7. Per the germline V gene, CDR1 is GTSNPN and CDR2 is SVGIG (reference sequence). As DNA, the CDR3 is TGTGCCTGGACGACAGGGGGCTTTGGGAACTATGGCTACACCTTC. This sequence encodes CAWTTGGFGNYGYTF.